One sample yielded the 30 T cell receptor beta chains listed below, sequenced in a study of shared clonotypes between healthy human individuals. Only in-frame clones appear in the TCRdb table, and some are missing; sequencing was by immunoSEQ multiplex PCR. The data show about 2.1 million clones, just over 90% seen once. Only CD45RO-negative cells positively selected for CCR7 counted as naive CD8 cells, so terminally differentiated effector memory CD45RA+ cells were excluded. Sequencing input: naive CD8+ T cells from PBMCs. All receptors come from a young man in good health. Some clones in this sample may be carry-over from other donors' samples.

The chain has TRBV29-1 and TRBJ2-2; no definite D call. The germline CDR1 and CDR2 sequences are SQVTM and ANQGSEA. V was cut by 7 bases and J by 1 base, with 7 bases left in between. This CDR3 contains 12 residues. CDR3 nucleotides: TGCAGCGCAACGGGGAACACCGGGGAGCTGTTTTTT. This encodes CSATGNTGELFF.

The V gene is TRBV5-6, the J gene TRBJ1-1, with unresolved D. Trimming took 0 bases from V and 5 from J, leaving 8 bases between them. This CDR3 contains 13 residues. Germline V gene lookup returns CDR1 SGHDT and CDR2 YYEEEE. The CDR3 nucleotides read TGTGCCAGCAGCTTGGCCGTGGGGACTGAAGCTTTCTTT. It specifies CASSLAVGTEAFF.

The chain is built from TRBV12-5 and TRBJ2-5, with a tentative D call TRBD2 (7 bases). The germline V gene has CDR1 LGHNT and CDR2 FRNRAP. V was trimmed by 3 bases and J by 2 bases, leaving 22 bases between them. The CDR3 length is 18 residues. CDR3 DNA sequence: TGTGCTAGTGGTTTTGCGGGGGCCTCGACAGGTTATCAAGAGACCCAGTACTTC. Translated: CASGFAGASTGYQETQYF.

The gene calls are TRBV27 and TRBJ2-3; D might be TRBD1 or TRBD2, each matching 6 bases. V was trimmed by 3 bases and J by 1 base, leaving 14 bases between them. The CDR3 is made up of 16 amino acids. Germline CDR1 MNHEY, CDR2 SMNVEV (reference sequence). The CDR3 DNA follows: TGTGCCAGCAGTTTTTTAGCGAGGGGGGGCACAGATACGCAGTATTTT. Its protein product is CASSFLARGGTDTQYF.

V usage is TRBV10-3 and J usage is TRBJ2-7; D unclear. V was pared by 6 bases and J by 0 bases, with 15 bases between. The CDR3 is made up of 15 amino acids. Germline-derived CDR1 and CDR2 are ENHRY and SYGVKD. The CDR3 loop is CAISVRDSSSYEQYF. Here the CDR3 DNA reads TGTGCCATCAGCGTAAGGGATTCGAGCTCCTACGAGCAGTACTTC.

The chain combines TRBV7-9 with TRBJ2-2; TRBD2 might be the D (6 bases). The CDR3 consists of 18 residues. Trimming took 4 bases from V and 2 from J, leaving 20 bases between them. Per the germline V gene, CDR1 is SEHNR and CDR2 is FQNEAQ (reference sequence). The CDR3 DNA is TGTGCCAGCAGCTACCCGTATACGGGGGAACTTAACACCGGGGAGCTGTTTTTT. Its translation: CASSYPYTGELNTGELFF. The full variable domain, its missing parts supplied by reference TRBV7-9 and TRBJ2-2, is DTGVSQNPRHKITKRGQNVTFRCDPISEHNRLYWYRQTLGQGPEFLTYFQNEAQLEKSRLLSDRFSAERPKGSFSTLEIQRTEQGDSAMYLCASSYPYTGELNTGELFFGEGSRLTVL.

J is TRBJ2-7 and V is TRBV4-3; 10 bases fit TRBD2. The CDR3 runs 18 residues. Unmatched junction bases numbered 15, after V lost 1 base and J lost 6 bases. In germline, CDR1 is LGHNA, CDR2 YSLEER. The CDR3 coding sequence is TGCGCCAGCAGCCAAGGACTAGCGGGCCAAACCGGATTACGCGAGCAGTACTTC. Translation: CASSQGLAGQTGLREQYF.

The chain combines TRBV27 with TRBJ1-1, with D possibly TRBD1 on 6 matching bases. Deletions cut 8 bases from V and 3 bases from J, with 22 bases between. Germline loops: CDR1 MNHEY, CDR2 SMNVEV (reference sequence). The CDR3 is made up of 16 amino acids. The CDR3 here is CASYNSAGEVYTEAFF. The CDR3 DNA reads as TGTGCCAGCTACAACTCAGCAGGGGAAGTTTACACTGAAGCTTTCTTT.

CDR3 amino acids: CSVELPGLVFNEQFF. The CDR3 bases are TGCAGCGTTGAATTGCCCGGACTAGTTTTCAATGAGCAGTTCTTC. The chain uses TRBV29-1 and TRBJ2-1; 7 bases fit TRBD2. The CDR3 spans 15 residues. V shed 2 bases, J shed 6 bases, and the junction held 10 bases outside the gene matches. CDR1 is SQVTM, CDR2 ANQGSEA, per germline.

The rearrangement joins TRBV20-1 to TRBJ1-2; D gene ambiguous. Trimming stripped 2 bases from V and 4 bases from J, with 5 bases between. CDR1 and CDR2 from the germline V gene are DFQATT and SNEGSKA (reference sequence). The CDR3 sequence is 11 residues long. As DNA, the CDR3 is TGCAGTGCTAGACACACCTATGGCTACACCTTC. Its translation is CSARHTYGYTF.

V is TRBV4-1 and J is TRBJ2-7; no reliable D call. Germline lookup yields CDR1 MGHRA and CDR2 YSYEKL. V lost 3 bases and J 0 bases, leaving 12 bases between the germline ends. The CDR3 is 15 amino acids. The CDR3 nucleotides are TGCGCCAGCAGCCATACCGGGCCCAGCTCCTACGAGCAGTACTTC. Protein sequence: CASSHTGPSSYEQYF.

This chain uses TRBV21-1 with TRBJ1-1; the D call of TRBD1 is as the table states it, not checked on the DNA. TRBV21-1 is tagged as a pseudogene. The CDR3 covers 16 residues. CDR3 residues: CASSPGQGRGNTEAFF. The CDR3 DNA is TGTGCCAGCAGCCCGGGACAGGGTAGGGGGAACACTGAAGCTTTCTTT.

This rearrangement joins TRBV10-2 to TRBJ2-3, with D possibly being TRBD1 (6 bases). The germline gives CDR1 WSHSY, CDR2 SAAADI. The ends were cut back, 0 bases at V and 6 bases at J, with 13 bases in the middle. The CDR3 consists of 15 residues. The CDR3 sequence is CASSESKAGADTQYF. The CDR3 region has the DNA TGCGCCAGCAGTGAGTCGAAGGCAGGGGCTGATACGCAGTATTTT.

The CDR3, as DNA: TGTGCCAGCAGCTTAAGTCGAGGGCGGGAGGGCCTATACGAGCAGTACTTC. Its translation is CASSLSRGREGLYEQYF. The chain has TRBV11-2 and TRBJ2-7; TRBD2 matches at 9 bases. Germline V lookup: CDR1 SGHAT, CDR2 FQNNGV. The V and J ends lost 2 bases and 4 bases, in that order; junction bases with no gene match: 12. CDR3 size: 17 residues.

This clone was seen a single time. The J gene is TRBJ1-5, the V gene TRBV28; 10 positions match TRBD1. With 10 bases clipped from V and 0 bases from J, the junction kept 3 bases outside the gene matches. Germline V gives CDR1 MDHEN, CDR2 SYDVKM. The CDR3 runs 14 residues. The CDR3 loop is CATGQGYSNQPQHF. The CDR3 DNA is TGTGCCACGGGACAGGGGTATAGCAATCAGCCCCAGCATTTT.

This clone was observed a single time. The rearrangement uses TRBV2 and TRBJ2-1; 10 bases fit TRBD1. Losses at the gene ends were 6 bases for V and 2 bases for J; bases not matched to a gene: 4. This CDR3 spans 15 amino acids. CDR1 is SNHLY and CDR2 is FYNNEI in the germline V gene. CDR3 coding DNA: TGTGCCAGCAGCGGGGACAGGGGTACCTACAATGAGCAGTTCTTC. This translates into CASSGDRGTYNEQFF.

V is TRBV7-9 and J is TRBJ1-1; 7 positions match TRBD1. This CDR3 has 15 amino acids. Germline V CDR1 and CDR2: SEHNR, FQNEAQ (reference sequence). Germline trimming cut 5 bases from V and 3 bases from J; bases unmatched to any gene: 9. DNA of the CDR3: TGTGCCAGCAGCACCCCCGGGACAGTATACACTGAAGCTTTCTTT. This translates into CASSTPGTVYTEAFF.

V usage is TRBV7-9 and J usage is TRBJ2-3; TRBD2 agrees at 9 bases. This CDR3 comprises 15 residues. The germline V gene has CDR1 SEHNR and CDR2 FQNEAQ (reference sequence). With V trimmed by 4 bases and J by 1 base, 3 bases remained unmatched. For the CDR3, the DNA is TGTGCCAGCAGCTCCCGACTAGCGGGCACAGATACGCAGTATTTT. It encodes CASSSRLAGTDTQYF. The full variable domain, in which reference TRBV7-9 and TRBJ2-3 provide the parts outside the CDR3, is DTGVSQNPRHKITKRGQNVTFRCDPISEHNRLYWYRQTLGQGPEFLTYFQNEAQLEKSRLLSDRFSAERPKGSFSTLEIQRTEQGDSAMYLCASSSRLAGTDTQYFGPGTRLTVL.

The chain has TRBV4-2 and TRBJ2-1; D remains ambiguous. Germline values: CDR1 LGHNA, CDR2 YNFKEQ. The CDR3 runs to 12 residues. V lost 4 bases, J lost 6 bases, and 7 bases lay in between. CDR3 nucleotides: TGTGCCAGCAGCCCCGATCGCAATGAGCAGTTCTTC. It yields the protein CASSPDRNEQFF.

This rearrangement joins TRBV5-1 to TRBJ2-1; 7 bases map to TRBD1. V was pared by 0 bases and J by 4 bases, with 16 bases of the junction left unmatched. CDR3 length: 19 amino acids. CDR1 is SGHRS and CDR2 is YFSETQ in the germline V gene. CDR3 sequence (DNA): TGCGCCAGCAGCTTGGAACGGGACAGAGGACGGAAGGGTTACAATGAGCAGTTCTTC. Translated: CASSLERDRGRKGYNEQFF. Using reference TRBV5-1 and TRBJ2-1 for the parts outside the CDR3, the full variable domain is KAGVTQTPRYLIKTRGQQVTLSCSPISGHRSVSWYQQTPGQGLQFLFEYFSETQRNKGNFPGRFSGRQFSNSRSEMNVSTLELGDSALYLCASSLERDRGRKGYNEQFFGPGTRLTVL.

V gene TRBV11-2 combines with J gene TRBJ1-1, with a tentative D call TRBD1 (5 bases). Germline values: CDR1 SGHAT, CDR2 FQNNGV. CDR3 length: 14 residues. The ends were cut back, 5 bases at V and 10 bases at J, with 20 bases in the middle. The CDR3 bases are TGTGCCAGCAGCCGCGGGCCTGACAGAAGGGCAGCTTTCTTT. It specifies CASSRGPDRRAAFF. Full variable domain (missing parts from reference TRBV11-2 and TRBJ1-1): EAGVAQSPRYKIIEKRQSVAFWCNPISGHATLYWYQQILGQGPKLLIQFQNNGVVDDSQLPKDRFSAERLKGVDSTLKIQPAKLEDSAVYLCASSRGPDRRAAFFGQGTRLTVV.

J is TRBJ1-1 and V is TRBV6-1, with D possibly TRBD1 on 5 matching bases. The CDR3 has 14 residues. Trimming took off 0 bases at V and 6 bases at J, with 11 bases between the two ends. Germline assignment: CDR1 MNHNS and CDR2 SASEGT. CDR3 DNA sequence: TGTGCCAGCAGTGAAGCGCATCGGGGACCTGAAGCTTTCTTT. It specifies CASSEAHRGPEAFF.

The table lists this clone with a count of one. This chain uses TRBV14 with TRBJ2-7; possibly TRBD2 for D (5 bases). The germline V and J ends were trimmed by 0 bases and 6 bases, with 6 bases remaining between them. The CDR3 is 12 residues long. Germline assignment: CDR1 SGHDN and CDR2 FVKESK. The CDR3: CASSQEGAEQYF. As DNA, the CDR3 is TGTGCCAGCAGCCAAGAGGGAGCCGAGCAGTACTTC.

The rearrangement joins TRBV27 to TRBJ1-5; no firm D call. CDR1 and CDR2 from the germline V gene are MNHEY and SMNVEV (reference sequence). CDR3 length: 15 residues. With 5 bases removed from V and 2 bases from J, the gap between germline ends came to 13 bases. The chain's CDR3 is CASSPTTAGNQPQHF. The DNA of the CDR3 is TGTGCCAGCAGTCCCACCACCGCTGGCAATCAGCCCCAGCATTTT.

V is TRBV19 and J is TRBJ1-4, with 10 bases aligning to TRBD1. Germline V lookup: CDR1 LNHDA, CDR2 SQIVND (reference sequence). V lost 5 bases and J lost 8; bases outside the gene matches: 8. This CDR3 has 15 amino acids. Here the CDR3 reads CASSPRQGALEKLFF. Written as DNA, the CDR3 is TGTGCCAGTAGTCCCCGACAGGGGGCTTTGGAAAAACTGTTTTTT.

The chain joins TRBV7-8 to TRBJ1-3, with D possibly TRBD1 on 5 matching bases. The CDR3 loop spans 15 amino acids. The V end lost 4 bases, the J end lost 2 bases, and 12 bases lay between the germline ends. Germline V lookup: CDR1 SGHVS, CDR2 FQNEAQ. CDR3 in amino acids: CASSSIPGPGNTIYF. In DNA form, the CDR3 reads TGTGCCAGCAGCTCCATCCCGGGGCCTGGAAACACCATATATTTT.

The gene calls are TRBV4-2 and TRBJ2-7; possibly TRBD2 for D (6 bases). The V end lost 1 base, the J end lost 2 bases, and 12 bases lay between the germline ends. The CDR3 length is 15 residues. Germline V gene sequence: CDR1 LGHNA, CDR2 YNFKEQ. CDR3 sequence: CASSQGDSGAYEQYF. The CDR3 nucleotides are TGTGCCAGCAGCCAAGGGGATAGCGGAGCCTACGAGCAGTACTTC.

As concerns this clone: The sample carries other DNA sequences with the same CDR3. V gene TRBV28 combines with J gene TRBJ1-1; a weak D match, TRBD1 (6 bases). Germline V gives CDR1 MDHEN, CDR2 SYDVKM. V lost 3 bases and J 3 bases, leaving 8 bases between the germline ends. The CDR3 sequence is 13 residues long. Here the CDR3 DNA reads TGTGCCAGCAGTTTTGGGGGCTACACTGAAGCTTTCTTT. Its translation is CASSFGGYTEAFF.

The J gene is TRBJ1-4, the V gene TRBV18; 7 nucleotides align to TRBD1. V was pared by 6 bases and J by 0 bases, with 4 bases of the junction left unmatched. The CDR3 consists of 15 residues. The V gene's germline CDR1 is KGHSH and CDR2 LQKENI. The CDR3 reads CASSYTGATNEKLFF. The CDR3 DNA reads as TGTGCCAGCTCGTATACAGGGGCAACTAATGAAAAACTGTTTTTT.

This sequence joins TRBV4-1 and TRBJ1-1, with D possibly being TRBD1 (5 bases). This CDR3 is 15 amino acids long. V dropped 3 bases and J dropped 3 bases, with 14 bases sitting between them. The germline V gene has CDR1 MGHRA and CDR2 YSYEKL. CDR3 region: CASSHFQGADTEAFF. In nucleotides, the CDR3 is TGCGCCAGCAGCCACTTTCAGGGCGCGGACACTGAAGCTTTCTTT.